The clone carrying this TCR beta chain has ten or more counts. Its antigen is still unknown. The team produced cDNA through 5'RACE using 10-nucleotide random UMIs. A single run covered 15-18 subjects with over 180 million TCR-beta sequences. TCRdb recomputed calls from the 5' RACE reads with MiXCR, one row per CDR3 protein. The table includes around 60,000 distinct CDR3 sequences, 3% to 4% detected once. These data originate in a study of neurological immune-mediated disorders. Regarding the study as a whole: The absence of shared CDR3 amino acid sequences among expanded clones across subjects suggests private repertoires in all groups. In HTLV-1-associated myelopathy, TCR clonal expansion was greatest, and in multiple sclerosis it was least, below healthy controls.

The CDR3 has 14 amino acids. From germline, CDR1 is PRHDT and CDR2 FYEKMQ (reference sequence). V shed 4 bases and J 7 bases; nucleotides not matched to a gene: 6. The clonotype originates from a woman aged 60-75 years with multiple sclerosis. The sequenced sample was PBMCs. This chain joins TRBV13 and TRBJ2-2, with 7 nucleotides matching TRBD2. This CDR3 is CASSWGGRSGELFF. The DNA for the CDR3 is TGTGCCAGCAGCTGGGGGGGGAGAAGCGGGGAGCTGTTTTTT. The entire variable domain, with the rest obtained from reference TRBV13 and TRBJ2-2, is as follows: AAGVIQSPRHLIKEKRETATLKCYPIPRHDTVYWYQQGPGQDPQFLISFYEKMQSDKGSIPDRFSAQQFSDYHSELNMSSLELGDSALYFCASSWGGRSGELFFGEGSRLTVL.